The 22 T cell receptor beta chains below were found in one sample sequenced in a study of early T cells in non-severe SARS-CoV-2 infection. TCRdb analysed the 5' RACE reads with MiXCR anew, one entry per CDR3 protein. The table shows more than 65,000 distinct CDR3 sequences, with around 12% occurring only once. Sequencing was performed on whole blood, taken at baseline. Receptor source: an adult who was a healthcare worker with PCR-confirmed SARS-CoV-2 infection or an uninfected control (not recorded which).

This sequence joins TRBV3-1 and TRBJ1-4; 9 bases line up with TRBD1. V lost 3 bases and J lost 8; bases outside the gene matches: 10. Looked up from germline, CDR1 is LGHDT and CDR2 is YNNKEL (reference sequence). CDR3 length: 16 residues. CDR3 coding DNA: TGTGCCAGCAGCCATGGGACCGGGACAGGGCAAGAAAAACTGTTTTTT. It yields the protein CASSHGTGTGQEKLFF.

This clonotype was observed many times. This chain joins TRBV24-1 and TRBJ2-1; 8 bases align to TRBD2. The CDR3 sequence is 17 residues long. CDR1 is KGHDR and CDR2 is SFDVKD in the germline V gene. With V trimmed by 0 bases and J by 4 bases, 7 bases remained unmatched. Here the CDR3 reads CATSDLRGGPSYNEQFF. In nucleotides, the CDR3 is TGTGCCACCAGTGATTTGCGGGGGGGACCCTCTTACAATGAGCAGTTCTTC.

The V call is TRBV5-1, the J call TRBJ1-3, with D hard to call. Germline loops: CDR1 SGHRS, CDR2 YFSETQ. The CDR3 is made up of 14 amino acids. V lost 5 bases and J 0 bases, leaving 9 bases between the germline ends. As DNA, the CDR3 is TGCGCCAGCAGGAGGGAGTTCTCTGGAAACACCATATATTTT. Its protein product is CASRREFSGNTIYF.

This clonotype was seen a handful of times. CDR3 sequence (DNA): TGTGCCAGCCGCGAAGGACAGGGGGCCTATTCACCCCTCCACTTT. The encoded protein is CASREGQGAYSPLHF. V and J are TRBV19 and TRBJ1-6, with 11 bases identical to TRBD1. CDR1 is LNHDA and CDR2 is SQIVND in the germline V gene (reference sequence). This CDR3 is 15 amino acids long. J lost 8 bases, V lost 9 bases, and 9 bases had no gene match.

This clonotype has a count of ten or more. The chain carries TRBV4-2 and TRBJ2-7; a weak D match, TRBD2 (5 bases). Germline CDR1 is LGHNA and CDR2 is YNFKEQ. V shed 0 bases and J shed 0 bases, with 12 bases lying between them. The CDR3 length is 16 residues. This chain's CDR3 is CASSQDGAGGSYEQYF. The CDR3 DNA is TGTGCCAGCAGCCAAGATGGCGCGGGCGGCTCCTACGAGCAGTACTTC.

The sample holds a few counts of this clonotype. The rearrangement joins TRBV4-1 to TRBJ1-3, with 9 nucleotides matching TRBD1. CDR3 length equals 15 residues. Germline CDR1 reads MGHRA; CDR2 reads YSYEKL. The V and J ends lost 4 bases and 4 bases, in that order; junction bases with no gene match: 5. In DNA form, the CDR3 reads TGCGCCAGCAGCCCCGGGGACAGGGACGGAAACACCATATATTTT. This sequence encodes CASSPGDRDGNTIYF.

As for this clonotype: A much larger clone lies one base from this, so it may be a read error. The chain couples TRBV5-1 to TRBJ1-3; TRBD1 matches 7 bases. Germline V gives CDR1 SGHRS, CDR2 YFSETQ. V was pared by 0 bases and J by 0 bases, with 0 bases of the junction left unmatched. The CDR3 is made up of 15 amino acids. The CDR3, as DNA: TGCGCCAGCAGCTTGGAGGGGGCCTCTGGAAACACCATATATTTT. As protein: CASSLEGASGNTIYF.

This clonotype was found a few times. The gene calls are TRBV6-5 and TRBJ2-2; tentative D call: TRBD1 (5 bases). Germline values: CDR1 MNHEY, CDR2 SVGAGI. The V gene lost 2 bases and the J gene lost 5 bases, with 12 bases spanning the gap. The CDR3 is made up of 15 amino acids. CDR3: CASSYDRFLTGELFF. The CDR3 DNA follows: TGTGCCAGCAGTTACGACAGATTTTTAACCGGGGAGCTGTTTTTT.

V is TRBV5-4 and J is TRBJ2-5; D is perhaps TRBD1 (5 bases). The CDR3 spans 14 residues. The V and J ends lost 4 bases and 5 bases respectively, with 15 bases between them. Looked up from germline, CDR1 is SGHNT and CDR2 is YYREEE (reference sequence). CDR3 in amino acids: CASSASGFWETQYF. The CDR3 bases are TGTGCCAGCAGCGCCTCAGGGTTTTGGGAGACCCAGTACTTC.

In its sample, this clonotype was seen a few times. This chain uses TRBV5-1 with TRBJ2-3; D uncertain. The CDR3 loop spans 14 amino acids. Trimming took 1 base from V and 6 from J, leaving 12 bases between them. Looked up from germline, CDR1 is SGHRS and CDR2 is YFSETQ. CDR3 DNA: TGCGCCAGCAGCTTGTCTCTGTCGAGGGATACGCAGTATTTT. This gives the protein CASSLSLSRDTQYF. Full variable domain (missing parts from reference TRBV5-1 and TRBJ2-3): KAGVTQTPRYLIKTRGQQVTLSCSPISGHRSVSWYQQTPGQGLQFLFEYFSETQRNKGNFPGRFSGRQFSNSRSEMNVSTLELGDSALYLCASSLSLSRDTQYFGPGTRLTVL.

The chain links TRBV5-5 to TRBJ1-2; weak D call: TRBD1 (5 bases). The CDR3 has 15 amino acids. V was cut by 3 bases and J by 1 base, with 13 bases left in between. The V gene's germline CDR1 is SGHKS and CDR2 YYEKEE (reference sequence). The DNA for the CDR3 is TGTGCCAGCAGCTACAGAGGGGTAATTAACTATGGCTACACCTTC. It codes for CASSYRGVINYGYTF.

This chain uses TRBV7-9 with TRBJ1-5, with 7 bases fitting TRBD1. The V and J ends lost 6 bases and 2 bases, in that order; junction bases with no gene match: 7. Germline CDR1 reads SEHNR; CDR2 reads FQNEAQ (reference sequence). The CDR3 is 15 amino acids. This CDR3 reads CASSFQGVGNQPQHF. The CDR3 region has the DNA TGTGCCAGCAGTTTCCAGGGGGTAGGCAATCAGCCCCAGCATTTT.

In DNA, the CDR3 is TGTGCCAGCAGCTCAAGCAGGGTTAACACAGATACGCAGTATTTT. Encoded protein: CASSSSRVNTDTQYF. The J gene is TRBJ2-3, the V gene TRBV7-2; possibly TRBD1 for D (5 bases). There are 15 residues in the CDR3. Trimming removed 4 bases from V and 2 bases from J, with 13 bases in between. Germline V gives CDR1 SGHTA, CDR2 FQGNSA.

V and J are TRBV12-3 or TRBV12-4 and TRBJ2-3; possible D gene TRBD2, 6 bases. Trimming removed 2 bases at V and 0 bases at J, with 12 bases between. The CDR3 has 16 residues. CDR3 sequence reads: CASSLSGGVSTDTQYF. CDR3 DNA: TGTGCCAGCAGTTTAAGCGGCGGGGTTAGCACAGATACGCAGTATTTT.

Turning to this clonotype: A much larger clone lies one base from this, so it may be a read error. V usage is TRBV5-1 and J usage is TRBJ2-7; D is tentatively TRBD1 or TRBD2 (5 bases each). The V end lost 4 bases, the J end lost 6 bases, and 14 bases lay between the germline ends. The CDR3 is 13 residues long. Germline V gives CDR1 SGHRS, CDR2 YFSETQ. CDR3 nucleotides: TGCGCCAGCAGCGTTGGACTGACAGCCGAGCAGTACTTC. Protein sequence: CASSVGLTAEQYF.

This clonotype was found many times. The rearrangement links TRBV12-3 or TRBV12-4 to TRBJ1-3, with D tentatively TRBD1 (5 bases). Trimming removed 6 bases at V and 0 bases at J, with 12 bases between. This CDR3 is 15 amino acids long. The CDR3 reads CASSSGLSSGNTIYF. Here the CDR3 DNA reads TGTGCCAGCAGCTCGGGACTGAGCTCTGGAAACACCATATATTTT.

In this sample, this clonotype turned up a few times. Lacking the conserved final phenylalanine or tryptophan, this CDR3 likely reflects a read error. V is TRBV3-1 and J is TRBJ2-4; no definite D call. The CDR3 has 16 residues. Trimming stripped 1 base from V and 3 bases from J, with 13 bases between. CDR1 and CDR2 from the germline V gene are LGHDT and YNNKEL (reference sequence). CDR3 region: CASSQGKAPGKNIQYI. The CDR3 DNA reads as TGTGCCAGCAGCCAAGGGAAGGCCCCCGGCAAAAACATTCAGTACATC.

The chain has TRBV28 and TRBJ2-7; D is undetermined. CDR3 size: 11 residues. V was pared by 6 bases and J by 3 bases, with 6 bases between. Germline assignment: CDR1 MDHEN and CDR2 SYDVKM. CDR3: CASRRVYEQYF. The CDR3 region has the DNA TGTGCCAGCAGACGGGTCTACGAGCAGTACTTC. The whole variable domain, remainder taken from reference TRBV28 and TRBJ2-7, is DVKVTQSSRYLVKRTGEKVFLECVQDMDHENMFWYRQDPGLGLRLIYFSYDVKMKEKGDIPEGYSVSREKKERFSLILESASTNQTSMYLCASRRVYEQYFGPGTRLTVT.

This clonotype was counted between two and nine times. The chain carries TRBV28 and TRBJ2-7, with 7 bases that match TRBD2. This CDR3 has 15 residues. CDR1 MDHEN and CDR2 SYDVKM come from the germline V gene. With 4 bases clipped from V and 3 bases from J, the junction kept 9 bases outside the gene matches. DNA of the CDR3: TGTGCCAGCAGTTCCGCCAGGCGGGGGATCTACGAGCAGTACTTC. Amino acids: CASSSARRGIYEQYF.

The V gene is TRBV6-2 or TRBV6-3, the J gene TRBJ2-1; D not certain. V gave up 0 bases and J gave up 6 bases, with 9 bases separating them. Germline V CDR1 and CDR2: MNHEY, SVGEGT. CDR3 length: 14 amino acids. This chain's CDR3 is CASSYSVHSNEQFF. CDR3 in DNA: TGTGCCAGCAGTTACTCGGTACATTCCAATGAGCAGTTCTTC.

The CDR3 protein is CSVEGLAAKNIQYF. Written as DNA, the CDR3 is TGCAGCGTTGAAGGGTTAGCAGCCAAAAACATTCAGTACTTC. The chain recombines TRBV29-1 with TRBJ2-4; D not certain. Trimming took 1 base from V and 0 from J, leaving 7 bases between them. The length of the CDR3 is 14 residues. Germline loops: CDR1 SQVTM, CDR2 ANQGSEA.

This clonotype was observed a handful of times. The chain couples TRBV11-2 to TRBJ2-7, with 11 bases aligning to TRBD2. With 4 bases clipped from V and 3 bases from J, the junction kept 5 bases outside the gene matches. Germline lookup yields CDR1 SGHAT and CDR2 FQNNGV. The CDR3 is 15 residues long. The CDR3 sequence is CASSSLGTSGYEQYF. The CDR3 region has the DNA TGTGCCAGCAGCTCGCTCGGGACTAGCGGCTACGAGCAGTACTTC.